Described below is a single T cell receptor (beta chain) sequence and its context. These data originate in a study of blood T cell repertoires in COVID-19. At the level of the study: T cells, B-cell-depleted T cells, or PBMCs supplied cDNA or gDNA.

Authors' analysis steps: Reference gene primer amplification in the assay estimated nucleated cell counts. Here immunoSEQ multiplex PCR was the method, and the copy in TCRdb shows in-frame clones only, minus some. V and J calls and clone size are copied from that table; D and trimming were computed from the DNA. The sample consists of about 64,000 clones, about 88% of them appearing once. Researchers sorted participants into cohorts using their self-reported clinical history. Recovered participants had two consecutive negative NP/OP PCR tests, healthcare professional clearance, or symptom resolution. J was trimmed by 6 bases and V by 8 bases; bases with no gene match: 3. The length of the CDR3 is 12 residues. From germline, CDR1 is SGHNT and CDR2 YENEEA.

The chain uses TRBV11-3 and TRBJ2-1; 8 bases match TRBD1. Sequenced sample: PBMCs or T cells enriched from blood (not recorded which). The sequence came from a woman between 40 and 55 years old who had recovered from COVID-19. CDR3 loop: CASGQGSNEQFF. The CDR3 DNA reads as TGTGCCAGCGGACAGGGATCCAATGAGCAGTTCTTC.